These 4 T cell receptor beta chains were all obtained from the same sample, sequenced in a study of cytomegalovirus exposure and HLA in healthy donors (TCRdb year 2017). The library was built by means of the immunoSEQ multiplex PCR assay. For the multiplex PCR, a mixture combining 60 forward primers for TCR Vbeta segments and 13 reverse primers for TCR Jbeta segments was used. TCRdb took this table from immuneACCESS and kept in-frame rearrangements with V and J called. Such tables lack part of the clones; where checked against another copy, unresolved V genes explain under half of the gap, and the rest is unexplained. The sample data list roughly 200,000 clones, and over 60% of these were observed just once. Clones ranked in the top ten supply approximately 0.63% of the sample. Source material: PBMCs. These receptors all come from a man aged 18 to 30 in good health and CMV-seronegative.

The V and J genes are TRBV19 and TRBJ2-2, with 7 bases identical to TRBD1. There are 14 residues in the CDR3. The germline V gene has CDR1 LNHDA and CDR2 SQIVND (reference sequence). V was clipped by 8 bases and J by 5 bases; unmatched bases: 8. CDR3 nucleotide sequence: TGTGCCAGTTGCGTTACAGGGGTTACCGGGGAGCTGTTTTTT. Amino acid sequence: CASCVTGVTGELFF.

J is TRBJ2-1 and V is TRBV7-9; no definite D call. V lost 4 bases, J lost 7 bases, and 8 bases lay in between. CDR1 and CDR2 (germline): SEHNR, FQNEAQ (reference sequence). The CDR3 contains 12 residues. The CDR3 protein is CASSSVINEQFF. As DNA, the CDR3 is TGTGCCAGCAGCTCAGTCATTAATGAGCAGTTCTTC.

The rearrangement links TRBV28 to TRBJ1-2; D may be TRBD1 (6 bases). There are 14 residues in the CDR3. Germline V gene lookup returns CDR1 MDHEN and CDR2 SYDVKM. V shed 6 bases and J shed 5 bases, with 16 bases lying between them. CDR3 sequence (DNA): TGTGCCAGCAGCCAAAACGCCGGACAGTATGGCTACACCTTC. Residues: CASSQNAGQYGYTF.

This clone was seen only a few times. The chain employs TRBV15 and TRBJ2-1, with D unresolved. Deletions cut 1 base from V and 6 bases from J, with 13 bases between. The CDR3 covers 15 residues. CDR1 is LNHNV, CDR2 YYDKDF, per germline (reference sequence). CDR3 residues: CATSRVFERSNEQFF. In nucleotides, the CDR3 is TGTGCCACCAGCAGAGTCTTCGAGCGTAGCAATGAGCAGTTCTTC.